These T cell receptor beta chains were read from a single sample in a study of T cells in localized non-small cell lung cancer. The assay was immunoSEQ multiplex PCR, and TCRdb's table has in-frame clones only and misses some. The table records around 25,000 clones, around 87% of them present only once. The starting material was peripheral blood, obtained before any cancer treatment. The receptors come from a male donor at least 60 years old with stage II squamous cell lung carcinoma. CDR3s include the opening cysteine and the closing phenylalanine or tryptophan. The D gene is left open where the match is weak. Clone size is given for some rows only: seen once, a few or many times, or a class if the clone is expanded.

j_call: TRBJ2-1
clone_size: few
v_call: TRBV29-1
d_call: TRBD2
cdr3_aa: CSVELTGGPFLYNEQFF
cdr3_nt: TGCAGCGTTGAATTGACGGGGGGGCCTTTCTTGTACAATGAGCAGTTCTTC

j_call: TRBJ2-3
clone_size: .
v_call: TRBV5-1
d_call: .
cdr3_aa: CASSSPLQVPGDTQYF
cdr3_nt: TGCGCCAGCAGCTCCCCCCTCCAGGTTCCTGGAGATACGCAGTATTTT

j_call: TRBJ1-1
clone_size: .
v_call: TRBV7-2
d_call: .
cdr3_aa: CASSLVGGSGAEAFF
cdr3_nt: TGTGCCAGCAGCTTAGTGGGGGGTAGTGGCGCTGAAGCTTTCTTT

j_call: TRBJ2-1
clone_size: .
v_call: TRBV7-3
d_call: .
cdr3_aa: CASSLNPGLGNEQFF
cdr3_nt: TGTGCCAGCAGCTTAAATCCTGGCCTGGGCAATGAGCAGTTCTTC

j_call: TRBJ2-7
clone_size: .
v_call: TRBV4-3
d_call: .
cdr3_aa: CASSQGTEGYEQYF
cdr3_nt: TGCGCCAGCAGCCAAGGGACGGAGGGCTACGAGCAGTACTTC

j_call: TRBJ2-2
clone_size: .
v_call: TRBV7-8
d_call: TRBD2
cdr3_aa: CASSQTSGRRELFF
cdr3_nt: TGTGCCAGCAGCCAGACTAGCGGGAGACGAGAGCTGTTTTTT

j_call: TRBJ1-6
clone_size: .
v_call: TRBV11-2
d_call: .
cdr3_aa: CASSFDSYNSPLHF
cdr3_nt: TGTGCCAGCAGCTTTGACTCCTATAATTCACCCCTCCACTTT

j_call: TRBJ2-3
clone_size: .
v_call: TRBV7-3
d_call: .
cdr3_aa: CASSLQSTDTQYF
cdr3_nt: TGTGCCAGCAGCCTCCAGAGCACAGATACGCAGTATTTT

j_call: TRBJ2-7
clone_size: few
v_call: TRBV28
d_call: .
cdr3_aa: CASSFFGQTQSTYEQYF
cdr3_nt: TGTGCCAGCAGTTTTTTTGGACAGACCCAATCCACGTACGAGCAGTACTTC

j_call: TRBJ2-7
clone_size: .
v_call: TRBV5-6
d_call: .
cdr3_aa: CASSLASRTSEQYF
cdr3_nt: TGTGCCAGCAGCTTGGCGTCCAGGACGTCAGAGCAGTACTTC

j_call: TRBJ2-2
clone_size: .
v_call: TRBV6-1
d_call: .
cdr3_aa: CASSEPTGNTGELFF
cdr3_nt: TGTGCCAGCAGTGAACCGACAGGGAACACCGGGGAGCTGTTTTTT

j_call: TRBJ2-1
clone_size: .
v_call: TRBV6-1
d_call: .
cdr3_aa: CASSEQEGASYNEQFF
cdr3_nt: TGTGCCAGCAGTGAACAGGAGGGGGCTTCCTACAATGAGCAGTTCTTC

j_call: TRBJ1-2
clone_size: .
v_call: TRBV28
d_call: TRBD1
cdr3_aa: CASRGGDRGGGYTF
cdr3_nt: TGTGCCAGCAGAGGAGGGGACAGGGGAGGTGGCTACACCTTC

j_call: TRBJ1-4
clone_size: .
v_call: TRBV30
d_call: .
cdr3_aa: CAWSSDNNEKLFF
cdr3_nt: TGTGCCTGGAGTTCAGATAATAATGAAAAACTGTTTTTT

j_call: TRBJ1-1
clone_size: once
v_call: TRBV10-3
d_call: .
cdr3_aa: CAISEGGGTEAFF
cdr3_nt: TGTGCCATCAGTGAGGGGGGGGGAACTGAAGCTTTCTTT

j_call: TRBJ2-7
clone_size: .
v_call: TRBV27
d_call: TRBD1
cdr3_aa: CASSYAGTGVYEQYF
cdr3_nt: TGTGCCAGCAGTTATGCCGGGACAGGGGTTTACGAGCAGTACTTC

j_call: TRBJ2-3
clone_size: .
v_call: TRBV4-3
d_call: TRBD2
cdr3_aa: CASSQDPGTSGFTDTQYF
cdr3_nt: TGCGCCAGCAGCCAAGACCCTGGGACTAGCGGATTCACAGATACGCAGTATTTT

j_call: TRBJ1-5
clone_size: .
v_call: TRBV30
d_call: .
cdr3_aa: CAWSHPDGRGPQHF
cdr3_nt: TGTGCCTGGAGCCACCCGGACGGACGGGGGCCCCAGCATTTT

j_call: TRBJ2-5
clone_size: .
v_call: TRBV4-2
d_call: TRBD1
cdr3_aa: CASSQSTGGAGETQYF
cdr3_nt: TGTGCCAGCAGCCAGTCCACAGGGGGCGCGGGAGAGACCCAGTACTTC

j_call: TRBJ2-5
clone_size: .
v_call: TRBV27
d_call: .
cdr3_aa: CASSPRREETQYF
cdr3_nt: TGTGCCAGCAGTCCCCGCAGGGAAGAGACCCAGTACTTC

j_call: TRBJ2-2
clone_size: .
v_call: TRBV19
d_call: TRBD1
cdr3_aa: CASSPQTGTAGELFF
cdr3_nt: TGTGCCAGTAGTCCGCAGACAGGGACGGCCGGGGAGCTGTTTTTT

j_call: TRBJ2-2
clone_size: .
v_call: TRBV7-8
d_call: .
cdr3_aa: CASSSLGTGELFF
cdr3_nt: TGTGCCAGCAGCTCCCTCGGGACCGGGGAGCTGTTTTTT

j_call: TRBJ2-3
clone_size: .
v_call: TRBV18
d_call: .
cdr3_aa: CASSPLAGTDTQYF
cdr3_nt: TGTGCCAGCTCACCATTAGCGGGCACAGATACGCAGTATTTT